What follows describes a single T cell receptor (beta chain). The data were produced by immunoSEQ multiplex PCR, yet TCRdb's version contains in-frame clones alone and is incomplete. This table has about 130,000 clones, about 85% appearing once. The sample originates from a study of blood T cell repertoires in COVID-19. Study details: PBMCs, B-cell-depleted T cells, or T cells provided the cDNA or gDNA that made up the material.

The CDR3 runs 11 residues. The germline V gene has CDR1 MNHEY and CDR2 SVGEGT. The germline V and J ends were trimmed by 5 bases and 8 bases, with 9 bases remaining between them. The sequencing input was peripheral blood. The V call is TRBV6-2 or TRBV6-3, the J call TRBJ1-2; D not certain. This sequence was found in a human donor in a cohort sampled during active COVID-19. CDR3 nucleotide sequence: TGTGCCAGCAGTCAGAGCGGGGGCTACACCTTC. Its translation is CASSQSGGYTF.